These 21 T cell receptor beta chains share one sample of origin, sequenced in a study of response to subunit inactivated influenza vaccine. Each CDR3 protein gets one entry after TCRdb re-called the RT-PCR reads with MiXCR. The table has over 450,000 distinct CDR3 sequences, 13% seen once. Sequencing was performed on PBMCs from blood, taken roughly 6 weeks after vaccination. The receptors come from a man in his forties or fifties who received an inactivated influenza vaccine.

In its sample, this clonotype was seen a few times. The chain is built from TRBV11-2 and TRBJ1-1, with D possibly being TRBD1 (5 bases). Germline CDR1 is SGHAT and CDR2 is FQNNGV. Trimming shortened V by 4 bases and J by 0 bases, and 12 bases separated the two germline ends. The CDR3 has 15 amino acids. CDR3: CASSSGRGLNTEAFF. The CDR3 DNA reads as TGTGCCAGCAGCTCGGGGCGAGGCTTGAACACTGAAGCTTTCTTT.

This CDR3 reads CASSPPRRAPETGELFF. The CDR3 nucleotides read TGTGCCAGCAGCCCGCCCCGGCGGGCGCCTGAAACCGGGGAGCTGTTTTTT. V gene TRBV7-9 combines with J gene TRBJ2-2; D is possibly TRBD2 (5 bases). The CDR3 length is 17 residues. V was pared by 5 bases and J by 5 bases, with 21 bases between. The germline V gene has CDR1 SEHNR and CDR2 FQNEAQ (reference sequence).

Comment on this clonotype: The germline gene is not matched at one end of the junction; a read error may be the cause. The rearrangement links TRBV29-1 to TRBJ2-5; possible D gene TRBD2, 6 bases. The CDR3 runs to 13 residues. The germline CDR1 and CDR2 sequences are SQVTM and ANQGSEA. Here the CDR3 reads CSVEGRAAENQYF. Written as DNA, the CDR3 is TGCAGCGTTGAAGGGAGGGCCGCGGAGAACCAGTACTTC.

This clonotype appeared many times. The chain combines TRBV3-1 with TRBJ2-7, with TRBD2 identical over 9 bases. CDR1 and CDR2 (germline): LGHDT, YNNKEL (reference sequence). J gave up 0 bases and V 4 bases, and 7 bases lay outside the gene matches. CDR3 size: 16 residues. This CDR3 reads CASSPEGGRASYEQYF. CDR3 DNA: TGTGCCAGCAGCCCCGAAGGCGGGAGGGCCTCCTACGAGCAGTACTTC.

This clonotype has only a few counts. The rearrangement links TRBV7-2 to TRBJ1-6; 11 positions agree with TRBD1. Germline V CDR1 and CDR2: SGHTA, FQGNSA. This CDR3 is built from 15 residues. The trim removed 1 base at V and 8 bases at J, leaving 1 base unmatched. CDR3: CASSLVGQGDSPLHF. The CDR3 coding sequence is TGTGCCAGCAGCTTAGTGGGACAGGGGGATTCACCCCTCCACTTT. Together with reference TRBV7-2 and TRBJ1-6, the CDR3 gives the full variable domain: GAGVSQSPSNKVTEKGKDVELRCDPISGHTALYWYRQSLGQGLEFLIYFQGNSAPDKSGLPSDRFSAERTGGSVSTLTIQRTQQEDSAVYLCASSLVGQGDSPLHFGNGTRLTVT.

The rearrangement links TRBV12-3 or TRBV12-4 to TRBJ2-7; the D gene is possibly TRBD1 (6 bases). The length of the CDR3 is 12 residues. V was pared by 5 bases and J by 6 bases, with 11 bases between. The CDR3 spells CASSPDSREQYF. For the CDR3, the DNA is TGTGCCAGCAGTCCGGACAGTCGCGAGCAGTACTTC.

The chain combines TRBV27 with TRBJ2-1; 7 bases fit TRBD1. V lost 4 bases to trimming and J lost 7 bases; unmatched junction nucleotides: 10. The CDR3 contains 15 residues. Germline V lookup: CDR1 MNHEY, CDR2 SMNVEV (reference sequence). The CDR3 sequence is CASSSYTGVSNEQFF. The CDR3 region has the DNA TGTGCCAGCAGTTCTTACACAGGGGTTTCGAATGAGCAGTTCTTC.

This sequence joins TRBV6-2 or TRBV6-3 and TRBJ1-6; D unclear. Germline V gene lookup returns CDR1 MNHEY and CDR2 SVGEGT. V dropped 0 bases and J dropped 9 bases, with 9 bases sitting between them. The CDR3 extends over 14 amino acids. The CDR3 coding sequence is TGTGCCAGCAGTTACTCCGCCAGAGGTTCACCCCTCCACTTT. It codes for CASSYSARGSPLHF.

In this sample, this clonotype turned up many times. At one end the junction does not follow the germline gene, possibly because of a read error. The J gene is TRBJ2-1, the V gene TRBV12-3 or TRBV12-4, with 10 nucleotides matching TRBD2. The CDR3 covers 12 residues. CDR3 sequence reads: CASSLALAGVRF. The CDR3 DNA reads TGTGCCAGCAGTCTGGCCCTAGCGGGAGTCAGGTTC.

The table lists this clonotype with a few counts. This sequence joins TRBV5-1 and TRBJ2-6; D unclear. Germline V gives CDR1 SGHRS, CDR2 YFSETQ. With 1 base removed from V and 0 bases from J, the gap between germline ends came to 8 bases. This CDR3 contains 16 residues. The CDR3 coding sequence is TGCGCCAGCAGCTTGCCCAGCGACTCTGGGGCCAACGTCCTGACTTTC. It codes for CASSLPSDSGANVLTF. Filled out from reference TRBV5-1 and TRBJ2-6, the complete variable domain reads KAGVTQTPRYLIKTRGQQVTLSCSPISGHRSVSWYQQTPGQGLQFLFEYFSETQRNKGNFPGRFSGRQFSNSRSEMNVSTLELGDSALYLCASSLPSDSGANVLTFGAGSRLTVL.

The chain couples TRBV4-3 to TRBJ1-4; no definite D call. Trimming removed 0 bases at V and 0 bases at J, with 2 bases between. CDR1 and CDR2 (germline): LGHNA, YSLEER. This CDR3 is built from 14 residues. Written as DNA, the CDR3 is TGCGCCAGCAGCCAAGAACCAACTAATGAAAAACTGTTTTTT. It yields the protein CASSQEPTNEKLFF.

The chain links TRBV10-3 to TRBJ2-1; TRBD2 might be the D (5 bases). V gave up 5 bases and J gave up 4 bases, with 27 bases separating them. The CDR3 covers 19 residues. Germline V gene lookup returns CDR1 ENHRY and CDR2 SYGVKD. In DNA form, the CDR3 reads TGTGCCATCAGTCACCCCGGGGTCAAGGGAATCAGGCTGTACAATGAGCAGTTCTTC. Its protein is CAISHPGVKGIRLYNEQFF.

The V call is TRBV6-2 or TRBV6-3, the J call TRBJ2-5; TRBD1 matches at 12 bases. This CDR3 region has 16 residues. Germline loops: CDR1 MNHEY, CDR2 SVGEGT. Trimming at V came to 5 bases and at J to 5 bases, leaving 9 bases not matched to a gene. The CDR3 nucleotides are TGTGCCAGCAGTCCGGGGACAGGGGGCGCAGGGGAGACCCAGTACTTC. As protein: CASSPGTGGAGETQYF.

This clonotype showed up just a few times. V is TRBV6-5 and J is TRBJ1-1; D is uncertain. CDR1 is MNHEY, CDR2 SVGAGI, per germline. The CDR3 loop spans 14 amino acids. Trimming pared 0 bases from V and 1 base from J, leaving 6 bases between. The CDR3 here is CASSYSIPNTEAFF. As DNA, the CDR3 is TGTGCCAGCAGTTACTCGATCCCGAACACTGAAGCTTTCTTT.

This clonotype has a handful of counts. The chain recombines TRBV15 with TRBJ2-7; 7 positions match TRBD1. The CDR3 loop spans 16 amino acids. Per germline, CDR1 LNHNV and CDR2 YYDKDF (reference sequence). V lost 4 bases and J lost 1; bases outside the gene matches: 10. CDR3 sequence reads: CATSNRRTGLSYEQYF. CDR3 bases: TGTGCCACCAGCAACCGCCGGACAGGACTTTCCTACGAGCAGTACTTC.

The rearrangement links TRBV7-2 to TRBJ1-1; D is ambiguous. This CDR3 has 14 residues. V was shortened by 1 base and J by 6 bases, with 12 bases between the two germline ends. Germline V CDR1 and CDR2: SGHTA, FQGNSA. The CDR3 region is CASSLDRHKPEAFF. The CDR3 DNA is TGTGCCAGCAGCTTAGACAGACACAAACCTGAAGCTTTCTTT.

This chain joins TRBV30 and TRBJ1-2; D is undetermined. The CDR3 loop spans 13 amino acids. Trimming shortened V by 4 bases and J by 4 bases, and 13 bases separated the two germline ends. Germline CDR1 GTSNPN, CDR2 SVGIG (reference sequence). The CDR3 here is CAWTTGISYGYTF. CDR3 nucleotide sequence: TGTGCCTGGACCACGGGGATAAGCTATGGCTACACCTTC.

The rearrangement joins TRBV4-1 to TRBJ2-5; no definite D call. Germline V CDR1 and CDR2: MGHRA, YSYEKL. The CDR3 length is 14 residues. Between the trimmed V and J ends, which lost 1 base and 5 bases, there was a span of 11 bases. The CDR3 nucleotides read TGCGCCAGCAGCCAAGCTCTGTTCGGGGAGACCCAGTACTTC. Encoded protein: CASSQALFGETQYF.

The CDR3 sequence: CASSYDSLAKNIQYF. CDR3 nucleotide sequence: TGTGCCAGCAGTTACGACTCCTTAGCCAAAAACATTCAGTACTTC. The V gene is TRBV6-2 or TRBV6-3, the J gene TRBJ2-4; unclear D gene. This CDR3 spans 15 amino acids. Germline V lookup: CDR1 MNHEY, CDR2 SVGEGT. Trimming stripped 2 bases from V and 0 bases from J, with 8 bases between.

The chain recombines TRBV7-9 with TRBJ2-1; weak D call: TRBD2 (6 bases). Germline V CDR1 and CDR2: SEHNR, FQNEAQ (reference sequence). The CDR3 has 16 amino acids. Trimming took off 5 bases at V and 9 bases at J, with 23 bases between the two ends. The CDR3 DNA is TGTGCCAGCAGCGGCCTGACCGGGGGTGTAGGTGTTGAGCAGTTCTTC. Translating it yields CASSGLTGGVGVEQFF.

The gene calls are TRBV11-2 and TRBJ2-6; the D gene is possibly TRBD2 (5 bases). The CDR3 totals 17 residues. With 5 bases removed from V and 0 bases from J, the gap between germline ends came to 14 bases. Germline values: CDR1 SGHAT, CDR2 FQNNGV. CDR3 sequence reads: CASSLILGSSGANVLTF. The CDR3 nucleotides read TGTGCCAGCAGCCTAATTCTGGGGAGCTCTGGGGCCAACGTCCTGACTTTC. Variable domain in full (rest from reference TRBV11-2 and TRBJ2-6): EAGVAQSPRYKIIEKRQSVAFWCNPISGHATLYWYQQILGQGPKLLIQFQNNGVVDDSQLPKDRFSAERLKGVDSTLKIQPAKLEDSAVYLCASSLILGSSGANVLTFGAGSRLTVL.